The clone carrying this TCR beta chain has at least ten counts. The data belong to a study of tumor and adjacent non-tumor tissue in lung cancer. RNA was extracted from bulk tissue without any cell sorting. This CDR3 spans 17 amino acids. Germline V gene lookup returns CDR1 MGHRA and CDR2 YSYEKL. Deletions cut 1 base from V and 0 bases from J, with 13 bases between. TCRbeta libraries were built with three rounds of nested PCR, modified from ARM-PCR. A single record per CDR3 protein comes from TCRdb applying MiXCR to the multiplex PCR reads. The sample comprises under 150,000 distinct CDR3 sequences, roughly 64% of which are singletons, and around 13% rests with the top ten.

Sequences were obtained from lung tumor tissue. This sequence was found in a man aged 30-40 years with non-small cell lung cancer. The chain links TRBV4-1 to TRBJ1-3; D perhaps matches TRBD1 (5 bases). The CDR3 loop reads CASSQGVIGGSGNTIYF. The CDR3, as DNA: TGCGCCAGCAGCCAAGGGGTGATCGGGGGCTCTGGAAACACCATATATTTT.